These T cell receptor beta chains were read from a single sample in a study of beta chain features in type 1 diabetes. Method: immunoSEQ multiplex PCR; TCRdb's copy keeps in-frame clones and lacks some. The repertoire holds about 700,000 clones, with around an eighth as singletons. The source material was naive CD4+ T cells from blood. The source of these receptors is a man younger than 30 with type 1 diabetes. CDR3s include the opening cysteine and the closing phenylalanine or tryptophan. D genes are given only for firm matches. The size of a clone is reported for some rows only, either as once, few or many, or as a class for expanded clones.

j_call v_call d_call clone_size cdr3_length cdr3_nt cdr3_aa
TRBJ2-3 TRBV5-1 NA few 15 TGCGCCAGCAGCCTGGCGGGCGGCAGCACAGATACGCAGTATTTT CASSLAGGSTDTQYF
TRBJ2-7 TRBV6-1 NA few 14 TGTGCCAGCAGGTTCGTCGGGACGGACCTCGAGCAGTACTTC CASRFVGTDLEQYF
TRBJ1-4 TRBV30 TRBD1 NA 14 TGTGCCTGGAGCTCGGGACAGCGTGCAGAAAAACTGTTTTTT CAWSSGQRAEKLFF
TRBJ1-1 TRBV10-2 TRBD1 NA 18 TGCGCCAGCAGTGTAACCGGGACAGGGGAACTGTTGAACACTGAAGCTTTCTTT CASSVTGTGELLNTEAFF
TRBJ2-5 TRBV7-9 TRBD2 NA 15 TGTGCCAGCAGTGCTAGCGGGGGGGCCTTGGAGACCCAGTACTTC CASSASGGALETQYF
TRBJ1-2 TRBV7-2 NA NA 14 TGTGCCAGCAGCTTCGACTCGGGAGACTATGGCTACACCTTC CASSFDSGDYGYTF
TRBJ2-5 TRBV5-1 NA NA 13 TGCGCCAGCAGCTTCGGGGGACAAGAGACCCAGTACTTC CASSFGGQETQYF
TRBJ2-7 TRBV29-1 NA few 17 TGCAGCGTTGAAGGGGGGCTGGGACATCTTCAAGGCTACGAGCAGTACTTC CSVEGGLGHLQGYEQYF
TRBJ1-1 TRBV7-9 TRBD1 few 15 TGTGCCAGCAGCTTGGTGGACAGGCAGAACACTGAAGCTTTCTTT CASSLVDRQNTEAFF
TRBJ2-6 TRBV5-1 TRBD1 NA 20 TGCGCCAGCAGCGATGAGACCGGGACAGGGTTTCTGTCTGGGGCCAACGTCCTGACTTTC CASSDETGTGFLSGANVLTF
TRBJ2-3 TRBV30 TRBD2 NA 14 TGTGCCTGGACGACGGGGGGATTCACAGATACGCAGTATTTT CAWTTGGFTDTQYF
TRBJ2-1 TRBV15 NA NA 11 TGTGCCACCAGCGGCTACAATGAGCAGTTCTTC CATSGYNEQFF
TRBJ1-1 TRBV30 TRBD1 few 13 TGTGCCTGGGAAGGACAGGCGAACACTGAAGCTTTCTTT CAWEGQANTEAFF
TRBJ1-5 TRBV5-6 NA few 14 TGTGCCAGCAGCTTGGGGAATAGCAATCAGCCCCAGCATTTT CASSLGNSNQPQHF
TRBJ1-2 TRBV5-6 TRBD1 few 16 TGTGCCAGCAGCTCGTATCTCGGGACAGCGAACTATGGCTACACCTTC CASSSYLGTANYGYTF
TRBJ2-1 TRBV11-2 NA NA 16 TGTGCCAGCAGTCTCACGACAGGTTTGGGGAACAATGAGCAGTTCTTC CASSLTTGLGNNEQFF
TRBJ1-2 TRBV29-1 NA NA 14 TGCAGCGTTGCCCCCCGACTGAACCCTTATGGCTACACCTTC CSVAPRLNPYGYTF
TRBJ2-2 TRBV28 NA NA 15 TGTGCCAGCAGTCCACCGGGAGCACACACCGGGGAGCTGTTTTTT CASSPPGAHTGELFF
TRBJ2-4 TRBV2 NA NA 13 TGTGCCAGCAGCGGATTAGCCAAAAACATTCAGTACTTC CASSGLAKNIQYF
TRBJ2-3 TRBV6-5 NA NA 12 TGTGCCAGCAGTTCTCTAGGAGATACGCAGTATTTT CASSSLGDTQYF
TRBJ1-6 TRBV4-2 NA NA 17 TGTGCCAGCAGCCAAGAATCGGGGGGCTCCTATAATTCACCCCTCCACTTT CASSQESGGSYNSPLHF
TRBJ1-2 TRBV5-1 NA few 13 TGCGCCAGCAGCTTGGCCGGAGTTTATGGCTACACCTTC CASSLAGVYGYTF
TRBJ2-5 TRBV6-6 NA few 14 TGTGCCAGCAGTTACTCGTGGGATGGGGAGACCCAGTACTTC CASSYSWDGETQYF
TRBJ1-2 TRBV5-1 NA few 14 TGCGCCAGCAGCTTGGGCAGGGGAAGAGATGGCTACACCTTC CASSLGRGRDGYTF
TRBJ1-6 TRBV27 NA few 11 TGTGCCAGCGGTTATAATTCACCCCTCCACTTT CASGYNSPLHF
TRBJ1-2 TRBV29-1 NA NA 11 TGCAGCGTTTCACAGGGATTTGGCTACACCTTC CSVSQGFGYTF
TRBJ2-1 TRBV11-2 NA few 12 TGTGCCAGCAGCTTAGAAAGGAATGAGCAGTTCTTC CASSLERNEQFF
TRBJ2-1 TRBV27 TRBD2 few 15 TGTGCCAGCAGTAACCCTAGCGGGGGGTTTCATGAGCAGTTCTTC CASSNPSGGFHEQFF
TRBJ2-5 TRBV10-3 NA NA 16 TGTGCCATCAGTGAGTCGCGTCGCTTGGGGAAAGAGACCCAGTACTTC CAISESRRLGKETQYF
TRBJ1-1 TRBV5-4 NA few 10 TGTGCCTGGCGGGGCACTGAAGCTTTCTTT CAWRGTEAFF
TRBJ1-6 TRBV11-2 NA NA 15 TGTGCCAGCAGCTTAGGGTGGCAGTATAATTCACCCCTCCACTTT CASSLGWQYNSPLHF
TRBJ2-1 TRBV7-9 NA few 14 TGTGCCAGCAGCCCCTTAAGCGTGGACAATGAGCAGTTCTTC CASSPLSVDNEQFF
TRBJ2-5 TRBV27 TRBD1 NA 13 TGTGCCAGCAGCTGGACAGGGTGGGGGACCCAGTACTTC CASSWTGWGTQYF
TRBJ1-4 TRBV2 TRBD1 NA 15 TGTGCCAGCAGGGGACAGGGCGCAACTAATGAAAAACTGTTTTTT CASRGQGATNEKLFF
TRBJ1-5 TRBV7-2 TRBD1 NA 14 TGTGCCAGCAGCTCCGACAGGGGTGGGCAGCCCCAGCATTTT CASSSDRGGQPQHF
TRBJ1-1 TRBV6-5 NA NA 14 TGTGCCAGCAGTTACGACTCTGTTGACACTGAAGCTTTCTTT CASSYDSVDTEAFF
TRBJ2-7 TRBV2 NA few 13 TGTGCCAGCAGTCGGCTAGCCGCCTACGAGCAGTACTTC CASSRLAAYEQYF